This TCR beta chain originates from a study of tumor-infiltrating lymphocytes in oesophageal squamous cell carcinoma. This clonotype was found many times. TCRdb re-derived calls from the PCR reads in MiXCR, one entry per CDR3 protein. The repertoire includes tens of thousands of distinct CDR3 sequences, roughly 35% of them detected once, and under 30% sits in the top ten. After removal of 0 bases from V and 7 bases from J, the junction contained 4 bases not matched to a gene. Germline values: CDR1 WSHSY, CDR2 SAAADI. The CDR3 length is 14 residues. The chain joins TRBV10-2 to TRBJ2-5, with 8 bases fitting TRBD2. Sequencing was performed on esophageal tumor tissue. The origin of this receptor is a male donor with esophageal squamous cell carcinoma. The CDR3 DNA sequence: TGCGCCAGCAGTGAGTCCAGCGGGAGTGGGACCCAGTACTTC. It codes for CASSESSGSGTQYF.